This T cell receptor beta chain was identified during a study of T-cell memory formation after mild COVID-19. The germline gives CDR1 SGHRS, CDR2 YFSETQ. Trimming left V 0 bases short and J 5 bases short, with 15 bases between. The CDR3 is 15 amino acids. The study, taken as a whole, reports: Among CD4+ contracting clones, most were CM and EM, and CD8+ ones EMRA. SARS-CoV-2 specificity of second-wave clones peaking day 37 was unconfirmed. Pre-infection memory harbored some responding clones, suggesting cross-reactive memory joined.

With respect to this clonotype: The antigen remains undetermined.

Constant-segment primers and 5'RACE yielded cDNA libraries for TCR alpha and TCR beta, each carrying sample barcodes and UMIs. TCRdb reprocessed the 5' RACE reads via MiXCR and lists one record per CDR3 protein. The data show 350,000 to 450,000 distinct CDR3 sequences, roughly 24% seen once. The gene calls are TRBV5-1 and TRBJ2-7, with D perhaps matching TRBD1 or TRBD2 (5 bases each). The TCR was taken from an adult woman who had mild COVID-19 (a few samples of this study predate the infection). Cell type and time point are not known. Sequencing was performed on PBMCs or a T cell subset sorted from them (not recorded which). In nucleotides, the CDR3 is TGCGCCAGCAGCTTGGAGGCAGGGAGAAGAGACGAGCAGTACTTC. Translating it yields CASSLEAGRRDEQYF.